One sample yielded the 14 T cell receptor beta chains listed below, sequenced in a study of blood T cell repertoires in COVID-19. Method: immunoSEQ multiplex PCR; TCRdb's copy keeps in-frame clones and lacks some. Among some 170,000 clones listed, roughly 87% were seen once. The sample consisted of peripheral blood. The receptor source for this set is a woman aged 55 to 70 who had recovered from COVID-19.

This clone has just a few counts. V is TRBV12-3 or TRBV12-4 and J is TRBJ2-7; 8 bases line up with TRBD1. The J segment lost 6 bases and the V segment lost 5 bases, leaving 3 bases of the junction unmatched. CDR3 length: 12 amino acids. Here the CDR3 DNA reads TGTGCCAGCAGTCATACAGGGGGCGAGCAGTACTTC. Encoded protein: CASSHTGGEQYF.

This sequence joins TRBV30 and TRBJ1-2; D possibly corresponds to TRBD1 (6 bases). The CDR3 extends over 15 amino acids. V lost 1 base and J lost 6, with 18 bases in between. Germline V gene lookup returns CDR1 GTSNPN and CDR2 SVGIG (reference sequence). The CDR3 spells CAWSEGETSRNGYTF. The CDR3 region has the DNA TGTGCCTGGAGTGAGGGGGAAACGTCAAGAAATGGCTACACCTTC.

The chain has TRBV2 and TRBJ1-2; possibly TRBD1 for D (5 bases). There are 13 residues in the CDR3. Trimming left V 6 bases short and J 2 bases short, with 10 bases between. Germline CDR1 SNHLY, CDR2 FYNNEI. The CDR3 here is CASRRDSNYGYTF. DNA for the CDR3: TGTGCCAGCAGAAGGGACTCCAACTATGGCTACACCTTC.

The rearrangement uses TRBV10-3 and TRBJ2-5; D is uncertain. Trimming stripped 3 bases from V and 5 bases from J, with 10 bases between. CDR3 length: 13 amino acids. In germline, CDR1 is ENHRY, CDR2 SYGVKD. The CDR3 DNA reads as TGTGCCATCAGTGATATACTTTCGGAGACCCAGTACTTC. Translating gives CAISDILSETQYF.

The J gene is TRBJ2-7, the V gene TRBV11-2; a weak D match, TRBD1 (5 bases). CDR1 is SGHAT and CDR2 is FQNNGV in the germline V gene. The CDR3 sequence is 15 residues long. The V end was cut by 3 bases, the J end by 2 bases, with 14 bases between. The CDR3 nucleotides are TGTGCCAGCAGCTTCGGCAGGGCTGAAACCTACGAGCAGTACTTC. Translated, it gives CASSFGRAETYEQYF.

The chain employs TRBV2 and TRBJ1-4, with 7 bases lining up with TRBD1. V gave up 6 bases and J gave up 5 bases; unmatched junction bases: 3. CDR1 SNHLY and CDR2 FYNNEI come from the germline V gene. The CDR3 runs 13 residues. The CDR3 loop reads CASRGQPNEKLFF. The CDR3 DNA is TGTGCCAGCAGGGGACAGCCGAATGAAAAACTGTTTTTT.

The genes are TRBV5-1 and TRBJ2-2, with D possibly matching TRBD2 (6 bases). This CDR3 region has 16 residues. Germline-derived CDR1 and CDR2 are SGHRS and YFSETQ. Between the trimmed V and J ends, which lost 0 bases and 0 bases, there was a span of 9 bases. CDR3 in DNA: TGCGCCAGCAGCTTGGCCGGCGGGACGAACACCGGGGAGCTGTTTTTT. Translation gives CASSLAGGTNTGELFF.

V and J are TRBV5-8 and TRBJ1-2, with D uncertain. Germline values: CDR1 SGHTS, CDR2 YDEGEE. Trimming pared 4 bases from V and 1 base from J, leaving 14 bases between. The CDR3 length is 15 residues. The CDR3 bases are TGTGCCAGCAGCCCCCGCTCGGGGATTAACTATGGCTACACCTTC. Its protein is CASSPRSGINYGYTF. Variable domain in full (rest from reference TRBV5-8 and TRBJ1-2): EAGVTQSPTHLIKTRGQQATLRCSPISGHTSVYWYQQALGLGLQFLLWYDEGEERNRGNFPPRFSGRQFPNYSSELNVNALELEDSALYLCASSPRSGINYGYTFGSGTRLTVV.

The chain carries TRBV5-3 and TRBJ2-3; 10 bases align to TRBD1. TRBV5-3 is reported as an ORF; its role is uncertain. Unmatched junction bases numbered 21, after V lost 4 bases and J lost 1 base. This CDR3 has 21 amino acids. In DNA form, the CDR3 reads TGTGCCAGAAGCCAGGACAGGGGGGATCGTTGGGGATGTTCTCGCACAGATACGCAGTATTTT. This encodes CARSQDRGDRWGCSRTDTQYF.

V gene TRBV30 combines with J gene TRBJ1-5; TRBD1 matches at 9 bases. This CDR3 contains 15 residues. Germline-derived CDR1 and CDR2 are GTSNPN and SVGIG (reference sequence). V lost 5 bases and J lost 4; bases outside the gene matches: 9. The CDR3 region has the DNA TGTGCCTGGGGGCGACGTGGACAGGGGAATCAGCCCCAGCATTTT. Translated, it gives CAWGRRGQGNQPQHF.

This chain connects TRBV27 to TRBJ2-7; possibly TRBD1 for D (7 bases). Germline lookup yields CDR1 MNHEY and CDR2 SMNVEV (reference sequence). The CDR3 runs to 14 residues. The V and J ends lost 2 bases and 3 bases respectively, with 11 bases between them. The CDR3 DNA reads as TGTGCCAGCAGTTTAGGGCGGGACAGCTACGAGCAGTACTTC. This sequence encodes CASSLGRDSYEQYF.

The V call is TRBV2, the J call TRBJ1-4; TRBD1 matches at 9 bases. CDR3 length: 16 residues. V shed 5 bases and J 8 bases; nucleotides not matched to a gene: 12. CDR1 is SNHLY and CDR2 is FYNNEI in the germline V gene. CDR3: CASSFLLDRGEEKLFF. CDR3 nucleotides: TGTGCCAGCAGTTTCCTCCTGGACAGGGGAGAAGAAAAACTGTTTTTT.

The chain uses TRBV5-1 and TRBJ1-1; 10 bases are shared with TRBD1. V lost 4 bases and J lost 3; bases outside the gene matches: 12. This CDR3 comprises 17 residues. Looked up from germline, CDR1 is SGHRS and CDR2 is YFSETQ. This CDR3 is CASSPRQGANWDTEAFF. Written as DNA, the CDR3 is TGCGCCAGCAGCCCCCGACAGGGGGCGAATTGGGACACTGAAGCTTTCTTT.

This rearrangement joins TRBV24-1 to TRBJ2-5; the match to TRBD2 covers 8 bases. Germline-derived CDR1 and CDR2 are KGHDR and SFDVKD. V lost 4 bases, J lost 5 bases, and 11 bases stayed unmatched. There are 16 residues in the CDR3. CDR3 amino acids: CATSEASASGLETQYF. The CDR3 coding sequence is TGTGCCACCAGTGAGGCCTCGGCTAGCGGGCTTGAGACCCAGTACTTC.